This T cell receptor beta chain was sequenced in a study of blood T cells in healthy people across ages. Next came a second PCR, run for about 7 to 11 cycles, which used a sample-barcoded 5' primer along with a J-beta primer mix. TCRdb independently ran MiXCR on the 5' RACE reads; one entry per CDR3 protein. This repertoire shows 1.4 million or so distinct CDR3 sequences, about 45% found once; its top ten account for approximately 4%. Notes on this clonotype: Antigen specificity is unknown.

The study drew donors from healthy Caucasian individuals in Russia aged roughly 6 to 90. Germline V gives CDR1 DFQATT, CDR2 SNEGSKA (reference sequence). V lost 7 bases, J lost 7 bases, and 9 bases lay in between. The CDR3 totals 10 residues. Study outcomes and limitations: Because donor CMV status was unknown, expanded clonotype changes were possibly confounded. Diversity figures based on one million T cells were deemed too low. Researchers report that TCR beta diversity correlated strongly with naive T cell percentage.

This TCR came from a young woman in good health. Sequencing was carried out using blood. The chain links TRBV20-1 to TRBJ2-3, with D perhaps TRBD1 (6 bases). DNA of the CDR3: TGCAGTGTAGGGGGAAATACGCAGTATTTT. Residues: CSVGGNTQYF.